Below, 14 T cell receptor beta chains from the same sample are listed, as sequenced in a study of T cells expressing NK-cell markers. From its re-call of the 5' RACE reads, TCRdb lists each CDR3 protein once, without DNA. The sample has about half a million distinct CDR3 sequences. The sequenced material came from blood T cells: a sorted CD56 or NKG2C T cell subset, CD4+ or CD8+ T cells, or bulk PBMC T cells (not recorded which). These TCRs come from a woman between 45 and 60 years old in good health.

V and J are TRBV5-1 and TRBJ2-7; as DNA is missing, the TRBD2 call by TCRdb cannot be tested. The CDR3 length is 16 residues. Germline V gene data show CDR1 as SGHRS and CDR2 as YFSETQ. Here the CDR3 reads CASSLEGARHSYEQYF.

The rearrangement joins TRBV20-1 to TRBJ2-1; without DNA, the TCRdb call of TRBD2 cannot be checked. The CDR3 sequence is 15 residues long. CDR1 is DFQATT, CDR2 SNEGSKA, per germline (reference sequence). The CDR3 is CSAEPIISLYNEQFF.

The chain couples TRBV7-8 to TRBJ2-1; the D call of TRBD2 rests on TCRdb alone, since no DNA is present to check it. This CDR3 has 17 residues. Germline values: CDR1 SGHVS, CDR2 FQNEAQ. CDR3: CASSLGGGRHIVNEQFF. The whole variable domain, remainder taken from reference TRBV7-8 and TRBJ2-1, is GAGVSQSPRYKVAKRGQDVALRCDPISGHVSLFWYQQALGQGPEFLTYFQNEAQLDKSGLPSDRFFAERPEGSVSTLKIQRTQQEDSAVYLCASSLGGGRHIVNEQFFGPGTRLTVL.

The rearrangement links TRBV11-1 to TRBJ2-1; TCRdb reports TRBD1, a call that lacks DNA to check it against. This CDR3 spans 14 amino acids. Germline CDR1 SGHAT, CDR2 FQDESV (reference sequence). CDR3: CASSLETGSAVKFF.

The chain couples TRBV19 to TRBJ2-7. Germline CDR1 reads LNHDA; CDR2 reads SQIVND (reference sequence). This CDR3 is built from 15 residues. The CDR3 loop is CASSIDLARHYEQYF.

The chain couples TRBV11-3 to TRBJ2-5; TCRdb picks TRBD1, but there is no DNA to check that call. Germline loops: CDR1 SGHNT, CDR2 YENEEA. There are 17 residues in the CDR3. This CDR3 reads CASSLDVTGSGQETQYF.

The chain employs TRBV10-3 and TRBJ2-7. CDR1 and CDR2 (germline): ENHRY, SYGVKD. The CDR3 totals 13 residues. CDR3 amino acids: CAISVVSSYEQYF.

The CDR3 is CASSLAPAGAQETQYF. The chain joins TRBV5-1 to TRBJ2-5; TCRdb names TRBD1, which stays unverified in the absence of DNA. The length of the CDR3 is 16 residues. Germline values: CDR1 SGHRS, CDR2 YFSETQ.

The genes are TRBV19 and TRBJ1-2. The germline V gene has CDR1 LNHDA and CDR2 SQIVND (reference sequence). This CDR3 contains 13 residues. This chain's CDR3 is CASSEDDYYGYTF.

The chain couples TRBV12-3 or TRBV12-4 to TRBJ2-5; TCRdb proposes TRBD1, but this gene call is untestable without DNA. The CDR3 has 15 amino acids. CDR3 sequence: CASNPGAGEQETQYF.

The rearrangement links TRBV27 to TRBJ2-5; TCRdb's assignment of TRBD2 cannot be checked, as there is no DNA. There are 17 residues in the CDR3. Germline lookup yields CDR1 MNHEY and CDR2 SMNVEV (reference sequence). This CDR3 reads CASGGLAGQMGQETQYF.

J is TRBJ2-3 and V is TRBV2; TCRdb's D call of TRBD1 is untestable without DNA. This CDR3 comprises 15 residues. CDR1 and CDR2 from the germline V gene are SNHLY and FYNNEI. Here the CDR3 reads CASSEGTPGTDTQYF.

The chain has TRBV9 and TRBJ2-5. The CDR3 is made up of 16 amino acids. From germline, CDR1 is SGDLS and CDR2 YYNGEE. This chain's CDR3 is CASSAEWVLGQETQYF.

This chain connects TRBV29-1 to TRBJ2-2; TCRdb names TRBD2, which stays unverified in the absence of DNA. There are 12 residues in the CDR3. Germline values: CDR1 SQVTM, CDR2 ANQGSEA. The CDR3 reads CSVGTFPGELFF.